The next 30 T cell receptor beta chains were all read from a single sample in a study of beta chain features in type 1 diabetes. cDNA synthesis used the whole RNA isolate, giving expressed TCRB sequences. Sequenced by immunoSEQ multiplex PCR; TCRdb stores in-frame clones only, minus some. The table lists 350,000 to 450,000 clones, about 14% of them singletons. The sequenced sample consisted of naive CD4+ T cells from blood. The source of these receptors is a man between 25 and 39 years old in good health.

The rearrangement links TRBV10-3 to TRBJ2-7; unclear D gene. The CDR3 spans 11 residues. Germline V lookup: CDR1 ENHRY, CDR2 SYGVKD. V dropped 10 bases and J dropped 3 bases, with 10 bases sitting between them. The DNA of the CDR3 is TGTGCCACGTCGAGAGGCTACGAGCAGTACTTC. It translates to CATSRGYEQYF.

This clone was counted between two and nine times. The chain recombines TRBV6-6 with TRBJ1-2; D uncertain. Trimming stripped 8 bases from V and 2 bases from J, with 9 bases between. The CDR3 length is 12 residues. Germline V gene sequence: CDR1 MNHNY, CDR2 SVGAGI (reference sequence). CDR3 region: CASFVLNYGYTF. The CDR3 DNA follows: TGTGCCAGCTTTGTCTTGAACTATGGCTACACCTTC.

The sample holds a few counts of this clone. The rearrangement uses TRBV7-9 and TRBJ2-3; D is uncertain. This CDR3 has 15 amino acids. Trimming took off 1 base at V and 4 bases at J, with 12 bases between the two ends. Germline V gene data show CDR1 as SEHNR and CDR2 as FQNEAQ (reference sequence). This CDR3 is CASSLGSRWADTQYF. As DNA, the CDR3 is TGTGCCAGCAGCTTAGGGTCCAGGTGGGCAGATACGCAGTATTTT.

V and J are TRBV11-2 and TRBJ2-7; unclear D gene. V was shortened by 3 bases and J by 7 bases, with 13 bases between the two germline ends. Per the germline V gene, CDR1 is SGHAT and CDR2 is FQNNGV. The CDR3 sequence is 13 residues long. This CDR3 is CASSLVYQTEQYF. The CDR3 DNA is TGTGCCAGCAGCTTGGTCTACCAGACGGAGCAGTACTTC.

About this clone: Additional DNA sequences in this sample encode the identical CDR3. The chain uses TRBV25-1 and TRBJ2-5; D not certain. The J call is uncertain, as TRBJ2-7 better fits the DNA end. This CDR3 has 11 residues. CDR1 and CDR2 from the germline V gene are MGHDK and SYGVNS. The CDR3 is CASSEGYEQYF. CDR3 DNA: TGTGCCAGCAGTGAGGGTTACGAGCAGTACTTC.

The sample holds a few counts of this clone. V usage is TRBV19 and J usage is TRBJ2-5; 9 nucleotides match TRBD2. The CDR3 spans 13 residues. In germline, CDR1 is LNHDA, CDR2 SQIVND (reference sequence). V lost 6 bases to trimming and J lost 4 bases; unmatched junction nucleotides: 3. The CDR3 sequence: CASRYSGGETQYF. DNA of the CDR3: TGTGCCAGTAGATATAGCGGGGGAGAGACCCAGTACTTC.

In this sample, this clone turned up a few times. The chain links TRBV7-8 to TRBJ2-7; no reliable D call. Trimming cost V 5 bases and J 2 bases, with 19 bases left between them. Germline assignment: CDR1 SGHVS and CDR2 FQNEAQ. The CDR3 has 16 residues. For the CDR3, the DNA is TGTGCCAGCAGCCCGCTGTCGATAATCCTAACCTACGAGCAGTACGTC. Its translation: CASSPLSIILTYEQYV.

The gene calls are TRBV6-1 and TRBJ2-1, with TRBD1 as a possible D gene (5 bases). Germline V gene data show CDR1 as MNHNS and CDR2 as SASEGT. The CDR3 is 14 residues long. Trimming left V 5 bases short and J 1 base short, with 9 bases between. This chain's CDR3 is CASSTRGSYNEQFF. DNA for the CDR3: TGTGCCAGCAGTACAAGGGGTTCCTACAATGAGCAGTTCTTC.

This clone was counted only a few times. V usage is TRBV7-8 and J usage is TRBJ2-7, with D possibly being TRBD1 (6 bases). With 6 bases removed from V and 0 bases from J, the gap between germline ends came to 12 bases. This CDR3 region has 14 residues. Germline lookup yields CDR1 SGHVS and CDR2 FQNEAQ. In DNA form, the CDR3 reads TGTGCCAGCAGGGACAGTTACCACTCCTACGAGCAGTACTTC. Translating it yields CASRDSYHSYEQYF. The entire variable domain, with the rest obtained from reference TRBV7-8 and TRBJ2-7, is as follows: GAGVSQSPRYKVAKRGQDVALRCDPISGHVSLFWYQQALGQGPEFLTYFQNEAQLDKSGLPSDRFFAERPEGSVSTLKIQRTQQEDSAVYLCASRDSYHSYEQYFGPGTRLTVT.

The V gene is TRBV5-1, the J gene TRBJ2-2, with 9 positions matching TRBD1. The length of the CDR3 is 15 residues. Losses at the gene ends were 3 bases for V and 5 bases for J; bases not matched to a gene: 5. The germline V gene has CDR1 SGHRS and CDR2 YFSETQ. The CDR3, as DNA: TGCGCCAGCAGCTCTTACGGGACAGGGACCGGGGAGCTGTTTTTT. Its protein is CASSSYGTGTGELFF.

The table lists this clone with a few counts. The chain is built from TRBV18 and TRBJ2-5; the D is unclear. CDR1 KGHSH and CDR2 LQKENI come from the germline V gene. CDR3 length: 13 residues. Trimming shortened V by 4 bases and J by 2 bases, and 8 bases separated the two germline ends. CDR3 in amino acids: CASSLPQQETQYF. Here the CDR3 DNA reads TGTGCCAGCTCACTTCCTCAGCAAGAGACCCAGTACTTC.

CDR3 protein: CASGRNTDTQYF. CDR3 DNA: TGTGCCAGCGGTCGGAACACAGATACGCAGTATTTT. The J gene is TRBJ2-3, the V gene TRBV6-5; D unresolved. The V end lost 8 bases, the J end lost 2 bases, and 8 bases lay between the germline ends. The CDR3 length is 12 residues. CDR1 MNHEY and CDR2 SVGAGI come from the germline V gene.

This clone was seen a few times. The chain combines TRBV30 with TRBJ2-1; the D gene is possibly TRBD2 (5 bases). The CDR3 runs to 13 residues. Germline-derived CDR1 and CDR2 are GTSNPN and SVGIG (reference sequence). The V end was cut by 8 bases, the J end by 10 bases, with 21 bases between. Written as DNA, the CDR3 is TGTGCCCGAATGGAGGACTCCGTGGGGGAGCAGTTCTTC. Translation: CARMEDSVGEQFF.

The chain joins TRBV4-3 to TRBJ1-5; D unresolved. The V gene's germline CDR1 is LGHNA and CDR2 YSLEER. The V end lost 1 base, the J end lost 2 bases, and 9 bases lay between the germline ends. This CDR3 spans 15 amino acids. The CDR3 here is CASSQVVTGNQPQHF. CDR3 DNA sequence: TGCGCCAGCAGCCAAGTGGTTACGGGCAATCAGCCCCAGCATTTT.

The J gene is TRBJ2-2, the V gene TRBV30, with D possibly TRBD1 on 6 matching bases. V lost 0 bases and J lost 6, with 17 bases in between. The V gene's germline CDR1 is GTSNPN and CDR2 SVGIG (reference sequence). The CDR3 length is 16 residues. Here the CDR3 reads CAWSVKTPRGPGELFF. Here the CDR3 DNA reads TGTGCCTGGAGTGTAAAGACCCCCAGGGGCCCCGGGGAGCTGTTTTTT.

This clone has just a few counts. V and J are TRBV30 and TRBJ1-1; D not resolved. CDR3 length: 13 amino acids. CDR1 GTSNPN and CDR2 SVGIG come from the germline V gene (reference sequence). Trimming cost V 3 bases and J 2 bases, with 10 bases left between them. CDR3: CAWRGRSNTEAFF. Written as DNA, the CDR3 is TGTGCCTGGAGGGGCAGGTCAAACACTGAAGCTTTCTTT.

This chain joins TRBV30 and TRBJ2-3; 11 positions match TRBD2. CDR3 length: 14 residues. Per germline, CDR1 GTSNPN and CDR2 SVGIG (reference sequence). The trim removed 8 bases at V and 5 bases at J, leaving 9 bases unmatched. CDR3 sequence reads: CAASLAGVGDTQYF. Here the CDR3 DNA reads TGTGCCGCCTCACTAGCGGGAGTGGGAGATACGCAGTATTTT.

This clone has a handful of counts. The chain joins TRBV30 to TRBJ2-5; a weak D match, TRBD2 (5 bases). The V and J ends lost 0 bases and 5 bases respectively, with 16 bases between them. Looked up from germline, CDR1 is GTSNPN and CDR2 is SVGIG (reference sequence). This CDR3 spans 15 amino acids. DNA of the CDR3: TGTGCCTGGAGTGTGTCGGGATCCGATAGGGAGACCCAGTACTTC. The encoded protein is CAWSVSGSDRETQYF.

J is TRBJ2-7 and V is TRBV6-5, with D perhaps given as TRBD1 or TRBD2 (6 bases each). V was shortened by 5 bases and J by 1 base, with 9 bases between the two germline ends. This CDR3 has 13 amino acids. CDR1 and CDR2 (germline): MNHEY, SVGAGI. The CDR3 is CASSKGGSYEQYF. The CDR3 DNA is TGTGCCAGCAGTAAAGGGGGGTCCTACGAGCAGTACTTC.

This chain connects TRBV4-2 to TRBJ1-2; D possibly corresponds to TRBD1 (6 bases). In germline, CDR1 is LGHNA, CDR2 YNFKEQ. Trimming stripped 6 bases from V and 4 bases from J, with 15 bases between. The CDR3 is 14 amino acids. The CDR3 DNA follows: TGTGCCAGCAGGGGGGGGCACAGGGTCTATGGCTACACCTTC. Encoded protein: CASRGGHRVYGYTF.

J is TRBJ2-7 and V is TRBV11-2, with TRBD2 matching 11 bases. The germline gives CDR1 SGHAT, CDR2 FQNNGV. The J segment lost 3 bases and the V segment lost 0 bases, leaving 7 bases of the junction unmatched. This CDR3 is 17 amino acids long. The chain's CDR3 is CASSLDAGTSGIYEQYF. The CDR3 nucleotides read TGTGCCAGCAGCTTAGACGCCGGGACTAGCGGCATCTACGAGCAGTACTTC. Complete variable domain (other parts from reference TRBV11-2 and TRBJ2-7): EAGVAQSPRYKIIEKRQSVAFWCNPISGHATLYWYQQILGQGPKLLIQFQNNGVVDDSQLPKDRFSAERLKGVDSTLKIQPAKLEDSAVYLCASSLDAGTSGIYEQYFGPGTRLTVT.

The sample holds many counts of this clone. This chain links TRBV9 with TRBJ2-1, with D unresolved. Trimming removed 0 bases at V and 5 bases at J, with 6 bases between. The CDR3 consists of 13 residues. The V gene's germline CDR1 is SGDLS and CDR2 YYNGEE. The CDR3, as DNA: TGTGCCAGCAGCGTAGACCACAACAATGAGCAGTTCTTC. Encoded protein: CASSVDHNNEQFF.

As regards this clone: Other DNA sequences within the sample encode an identical CDR3. Written as DNA, the CDR3 is TGTGCCAGCAGCGTGGCAACGAACACCGGGGAGCTGTTTTTT. This sequence encodes CASSVATNTGELFF. V gene TRBV9 combines with J gene TRBJ2-2, with D uncertain. The ends were cut back, 2 bases at V and 0 bases at J, with 5 bases in the middle. CDR3 size: 14 residues. CDR1 SGDLS and CDR2 YYNGEE come from the germline V gene. Supplemented by reference TRBV9 and TRBJ2-2, the full variable domain reads DSGVTQTPKHLITATGQRVTLRCSPRSGDLSVYWYQQSLDQGLQFLIQYYNGEERAKGNILERFSAQQFPDLHSELNLSSLELGDSALYFCASSVATNTGELFFGEGSRLTVL.

V and J are TRBV19 and TRBJ1-5; D not certain. The CDR3 runs 14 residues. Trimming cost V 8 bases and J 3 bases, with 14 bases left between them. Germline values: CDR1 LNHDA, CDR2 SQIVND (reference sequence). CDR3 loop: CASDTDPVNQPQHF. CDR3 sequence (DNA): TGTGCCAGTGACACGGACCCGGTCAATCAGCCCCAGCATTTT.

J is TRBJ2-3 and V is TRBV29-1, with 9 bases aligning to TRBD2. The CDR3 runs 13 residues. Germline V gives CDR1 SQVTM, CDR2 ANQGSEA. With V trimmed by 4 bases and J by 6 bases, 5 bases remained unmatched. The CDR3: CSVGGRAFDTQYF. Written as DNA, the CDR3 is TGCAGCGTTGGCGGGAGGGCCTTTGATACGCAGTATTTT.

This clone showed up just a few times. The genes are TRBV11-2 and TRBJ1-6; D might be TRBD1 (5 bases). The germline V and J ends were trimmed by 5 bases and 14 bases, with 19 bases remaining between them. The CDR3 spans 14 residues. CDR1 SGHAT and CDR2 FQNNGV come from the germline V gene. CDR3 sequence reads: CASSPGRGVLALHF. The CDR3 DNA sequence: TGTGCCAGCAGCCCGGGGAGGGGTGTACTGGCCCTCCACTTT.

The sample holds a few counts of this clone. This chain links TRBV5-1 with TRBJ2-2, with D unclear. This CDR3 region has 16 residues. The V gene's germline CDR1 is SGHRS and CDR2 YFSETQ. V gave up 0 bases and J gave up 0 bases, with 9 bases separating them. The CDR3 coding sequence is TGCGCCAGCAGCTTGGCCCGAACCGCGAACACCGGGGAGCTGTTTTTT. It translates to CASSLARTANTGELFF.

V gene TRBV9 combines with J gene TRBJ2-2; 7 positions agree with TRBD2. After removal of 4 bases from V and 4 bases from J, the junction contained 7 bases not matched to a gene. The CDR3 is made up of 15 amino acids. Germline V CDR1 and CDR2: SGDLS, YYNGEE. In DNA form, the CDR3 reads TGTGCCAGCAGCCCCCAAGGCGGGAGCACCGGGGAGCTGTTTTTT. Protein product: CASSPQGGSTGELFF. Full variable domain (remainder filled in from reference TRBV9 and TRBJ2-2): DSGVTQTPKHLITATGQRVTLRCSPRSGDLSVYWYQQSLDQGLQFLIQYYNGEERAKGNILERFSAQQFPDLHSELNLSSLELGDSALYFCASSPQGGSTGELFFGEGSRLTVL.

This clone was picked up a small number of times. J is TRBJ1-6 and V is TRBV5-6, with 7 bases matching TRBD1. CDR1 is SGHDT and CDR2 is YYEEEE in the germline V gene. The CDR3 contains 16 residues. V was clipped by 0 bases and J by 8 bases; unmatched bases: 8. CDR3 nucleotides: TGTGCCAGCAGCTTGGCGTTAGGGGGCGGATATTCACCCCTCCACTTT. The encoded protein is CASSLALGGGYSPLHF.

The table lists this clone with many counts. The rearrangement links TRBV23-1 to TRBJ2-5; D call uncertain. TRBV23-1 is marked as an open reading frame, function uncertain. V was pared by 5 bases and J by 3 bases, with 16 bases between. This CDR3 comprises 15 residues. CDR3 coding DNA: TGCGCCAGCAGTAAGGACGGCGGTATAAAAGAGACCCAGTACTTC. Translation gives CASSKDGGIKETQYF.